A single T cell receptor beta chain is shown here with its context. The data derive from a study of cytomegalovirus exposure and HLA in healthy donors. With V trimmed by 4 bases and J by 8 bases, 10 bases remained unmatched. The CDR3 loop spans 16 amino acids. Looked up from germline, CDR1 is KGHSH and CDR2 is LQKENI. Data came from immunoSEQ multiplex PCR; TCRdb stores just in-frame clones and leaves some out. The repertoire has 100,000 to 150,000 clones, 75% to 90% of them found once; the top ten carry 1.2%. This chain links TRBV18 with TRBJ1-6; 8 nucleotides match TRBD1. The specimen was PBMCs. This receptor was obtained from a woman aged 18-30 years in good health and CMV-seronegative. The CDR3 is CASSLNRGKEDSPLHF. The CDR3 nucleotides are TGTGCCAGCTCACTGAACAGGGGGAAGGAAGATTCACCCCTCCACTTT.